The 14 T cell receptor beta chains below were found in one sample sequenced in a study of CD8 T cells in Susac syndrome. RNA amounts of roughly 0.45 to 1 ug underwent reverse transcription with random hexamers. MiXCR was run by TCRdb on the immunoSEQ multiplex PCR reads, yielding one entry per CDR3 protein. The sample yields more than 110,000 distinct CDR3 sequences, more than 85% seen once. The sequencing sample was made of CD4+ T cells from PBMCs. These receptors were obtained from a human donor with Susac syndrome.

The rearrangement links TRBV27 to TRBJ2-1; 13 nucleotides align to TRBD2. The CDR3 has 16 amino acids. Germline CDR1 and CDR2: MNHEY and SMNVEV (reference sequence). Losses at the gene ends were 5 bases for V and 8 bases for J; bases not matched to a gene: 9. CDR3 residues: CASSARLAGGLYEQFF. For the CDR3, the DNA is TGTGCCAGCAGTGCGCGACTAGCGGGAGGATTGTATGAGCAGTTCTTC.

This chain uses TRBV7-9 with TRBJ1-2; D is unresolved. Deletions cut 5 bases from V and 5 bases from J, with 15 bases between. Per the germline V gene, CDR1 is SEHNR and CDR2 is FQNEAQ (reference sequence). The CDR3 runs to 14 residues. The CDR3 DNA follows: TGTGCCAGCAGCCCGCCGACGGCGGGTTATGGCTACACCTTC. It codes for CASSPPTAGYGYTF.

V is TRBV5-6 and J is TRBJ2-7, with TRBD2 matching 9 bases. CDR3 length: 14 amino acids. Germline V gene data show CDR1 as SGHDT and CDR2 as YYEEEE. The trim removed 1 base at V and 3 bases at J, leaving 2 bases unmatched. In DNA form, the CDR3 reads TGTGCCAGCAGCTTGATAGCGGGGGACTACGAGCAGTACTTC. It translates to CASSLIAGDYEQYF.

This clonotype was counted a single time. The chain has TRBV12-3 or TRBV12-4 and TRBJ2-6, with 7 bases matching TRBD1. The V gene end was trimmed by 7 bases and the J gene end by 1 base; junction bases not matched to a gene: 4. CDR3 length equals 15 residues. The chain's CDR3 is CASTSTGSGANVLTF. DNA for the CDR3: TGTGCCAGCACATCGACAGGGTCTGGGGCCAACGTCCTGACTTTC.

CDR3 bases: TGTGCTAGTGGTTTGGTAGTGCCCGGGGCCAACGTCCTGACTTTC. Its translation is CASGLVVPGANVLTF. The chain combines TRBV12-5 with TRBJ2-6; D uncertain. The CDR3 loop spans 15 amino acids. The germline V and J ends were trimmed by 0 bases and 4 bases, with 7 bases remaining between them. Per germline, CDR1 LGHNT and CDR2 FRNRAP.

CDR3 coding DNA: TGCAGTGCTAGAGGGGCGGGGGGGCCGAATGAGCAGTTCTTC. As protein: CSARGAGGPNEQFF. The rearrangement joins TRBV20-1 to TRBJ2-1, with 9 bases that match TRBD2. The germline gives CDR1 DFQATT, CDR2 SNEGSKA (reference sequence). This CDR3 has 14 residues. J lost 7 bases, V lost 1 base, and 5 bases had no gene match.

V is TRBV11-2 and J is TRBJ1-2, with D possibly TRBD1 on 5 matching bases. CDR1 is SGHAT, CDR2 FQNNGV, per germline. The CDR3 totals 13 residues. The ends were cut back, 5 bases at V and 8 bases at J, with 15 bases in the middle. The CDR3, as DNA: TGTGCCAGCAGCGGACTAAAATGGGGCGGCTACACCTTC. It yields the protein CASSGLKWGGYTF.

The rearrangement joins TRBV6-1 to TRBJ1-6; no reliable D call. The CDR3 is 13 amino acids. The V and J ends lost 3 bases and 7 bases respectively, with 7 bases between them. Per germline, CDR1 MNHNS and CDR2 SASEGT. The CDR3 sequence: CASSDGINSPLHF. Here the CDR3 DNA reads TGTGCCAGCAGTGACGGGATCAATTCACCCCTCCACTTT.

V is TRBV12-3 or TRBV12-4 and J is TRBJ2-1, with 8 bases matching TRBD2. V shed 6 bases and J 5 bases; nucleotides not matched to a gene: 0. The CDR3 has 12 residues. The CDR3 nucleotides read TGTGCCAGCAGGACTAGCGACAATGAGCAGTTCTTC. Its translation: CASRTSDNEQFF.

The chain has TRBV2 and TRBJ2-7; 9 positions match TRBD1. Looked up from germline, CDR1 is SNHLY and CDR2 is FYNNEI. The ends lost 7 bases at V and 0 bases at J; junction bases unmatched: 16. This CDR3 has 18 amino acids. The DNA for the CDR3 is TGTGCCAGCAAGGAACAGCTCGGACAGGGGCAAAGCTCCTACGAGCAGTACTTC. This encodes CASKEQLGQGQSSYEQYF.

The V gene is TRBV11-2, the J gene TRBJ2-6; either TRBD1 or TRBD2 may supply D (5 bases each). The CDR3 totals 15 residues. The germline CDR1 and CDR2 sequences are SGHAT and FQNNGV. Trimming pared 6 bases from V and 0 bases from J, leaving 9 bases between. The CDR3 sequence: CASRGRSSGANVLTF. The DNA of the CDR3 is TGTGCCAGCAGGGGACGAAGCTCTGGGGCCAACGTCCTGACTTTC.

This rearrangement joins TRBV4-1 to TRBJ2-1; maybe TRBD2 (5 bases). Deletions cut 3 bases from V and 6 bases from J, with 24 bases between. CDR3 length: 18 amino acids. Germline V gene data show CDR1 as MGHRA and CDR2 as YSYEKL. CDR3 in amino acids: CASSHLKAPGDRGNEQFF. In DNA form, the CDR3 reads TGCGCCAGCAGCCACCTCAAAGCCCCCGGGGATCGTGGCAATGAGCAGTTCTTC.

The chain carries TRBV5-1 and TRBJ2-5; D remains ambiguous. Deletions cut 2 bases from V and 5 bases from J, with 7 bases between. CDR1 is SGHRS, CDR2 YFSETQ, per germline. The CDR3 runs 12 residues. CDR3 sequence reads: CASSLLSETQYF. The CDR3 DNA reads as TGCGCCAGCAGCTTACTTAGTGAGACCCAGTACTTC. Drawing the rest from reference TRBV5-1 and TRBJ2-5, the complete variable domain is KAGVTQTPRYLIKTRGQQVTLSCSPISGHRSVSWYQQTPGQGLQFLFEYFSETQRNKGNFPGRFSGRQFSNSRSEMNVSTLELGDSALYLCASSLLSETQYFGPGTRLLVL.

The J gene is TRBJ2-7, the V gene TRBV7-9; D is undetermined. V lost 5 bases to trimming and J lost 2 bases, with 10 bases between them. The CDR3 runs to 13 residues. CDR1 SEHNR and CDR2 FQNEAQ come from the germline V gene (reference sequence). As DNA, the CDR3 is TGTGCCAGCAGCCCAAAGGGTCCCTACGAGCAGTACTTC. Amino acid sequence: CASSPKGPYEQYF.